One and the same sample provided the 7 T cell receptor beta chains below, sequenced in a study of blood T cell repertoires in COVID-19. Here immunoSEQ multiplex PCR was the method, and the copy in TCRdb shows in-frame clones only, minus some. Found here are tens of thousands of clones, roughly 90% of them singletons; the top ten hold 9% to 14%. Sequencing input: peripheral blood. All receptors derive from a man in his sixties or seventies with acute or convalescent COVID-19.

The chain links TRBV7-2 to TRBJ1-5; D is possibly TRBD1 (5 bases). This CDR3 is built from 15 residues. V lost 1 base and J lost 4, with 11 bases in between. Germline CDR1 is SGHTA and CDR2 is FQGNSA. CDR3 amino acids: CASSLGSGGNQPQHF. Here the CDR3 DNA reads TGTGCCAGCAGCTTAGGCTCGGGGGGTAATCAGCCCCAGCATTTT.

This chain uses TRBV5-5 with TRBJ2-7; 9 bases agree with TRBD2. Germline CDR1 reads SGHKS; CDR2 reads YYEKEE (reference sequence). There are 15 residues in the CDR3. The V segment lost 0 bases and the J segment 3 bases; nucleotides outside the gene matches: 4. CDR3 in DNA: TGTGCCAGCAGCTTGGATGGTAGCGGGAGCTACGAGCAGTACTTC. It is translated as CASSLDGSGSYEQYF. The complete variable domain, with remaining parts taken from reference TRBV5-5 and TRBJ2-7, reads DAGVTQSPTHLIKTRGQQVTLRCSPISGHKSVSWYQQVLGQGPQFIFQYYEKEERGRGNFPDRFSARQFPNYSSELNVNALLLGDSALYLCASSLDGSGSYEQYFGPGTRLTVT.

This rearrangement joins TRBV9 to TRBJ2-5; TRBD1 might be the D (7 bases). There are 17 residues in the CDR3. Germline CDR1 reads SGDLS; CDR2 reads YYNGEE. V gave up 0 bases and J gave up 1 base, with 16 bases separating them. CDR3 DNA: TGTGCCAGCAGCGTAGGGAGGGGGACAGACTCCCAAGAGACCCAGTACTTC. Translation gives CASSVGRGTDSQETQYF.

J is TRBJ2-7 and V is TRBV2, with 15 bases identical to TRBD2. Germline CDR1 SNHLY, CDR2 FYNNEI. Trimming cost V 6 bases and J 2 bases; bases outside gene matches: 2. This CDR3 is 15 amino acids long. The CDR3 DNA sequence: TGTGCCAGCAGCGGACTAGCGGGGGGGACCTACGAGCAGTACTTC. Translating gives CASSGLAGGTYEQYF.

This chain uses TRBV7-9 with TRBJ1-1; D perhaps matches TRBD1 (6 bases). The V gene lost 4 bases and the J gene lost 5 bases, with 17 bases spanning the gap. Germline assignment: CDR1 SEHNR and CDR2 FQNEAQ (reference sequence). This CDR3 spans 15 amino acids. CDR3 amino acids: CASSSRAGAGTEAFF. DNA for the CDR3: TGTGCCAGCAGCTCCCGGGCAGGGGCTGGGACTGAAGCTTTCTTT.

V and J are TRBV6-6 and TRBJ1-2; 10 bases align to TRBD1. The V segment lost 6 bases and the J segment 13 bases; nucleotides outside the gene matches: 8. The CDR3 extends over 12 amino acids. CDR1 MNHNY and CDR2 SVGAGI come from the germline V gene (reference sequence). CDR3 protein: CASRTGTGEGTF. The CDR3 DNA is TGTGCCAGCAGGACCGGGACAGGGGAGGGCACCTTC.

This chain connects TRBV19 to TRBJ2-6; 8 nucleotides match TRBD1. CDR3 length: 11 amino acids. Germline assignment: CDR1 LNHDA and CDR2 SQIVND (reference sequence). Trimming removed 10 bases from V and 12 bases from J; junction bases left unmatched: 5. DNA of the CDR3: TGTGCCACCGGACAGGGCGGCGTCCTGACTTTC. This sequence encodes CATGQGGVLTF.